Following are 12 T cell receptor beta chains from one sample sequenced in a study of cytomegalovirus exposure and HLA in healthy donors. Researchers ran the PCR with 60 Vbeta and 13 Jbeta primers. TCRdb's table, derived via immunoSEQ multiplex PCR, lists solely in-frame clones and lacks some. The table lists 90,000 to 150,000 clones, 63% of them singletons. Sequencing used PBMCs. These receptors were obtained from a middle-aged man in good health and CMV-seropositive.

A few counts support this clone. The gene calls are TRBV7-2 and TRBJ1-1; TRBD1 agrees at 7 bases. Trimming at V came to 3 bases and at J to 0 bases, leaving 4 bases not matched to a gene. The CDR3 spans 15 residues. Germline assignment: CDR1 SGHTA and CDR2 FQGNSA. The CDR3 protein is CASSFKGQLNTEAFF. The CDR3 DNA reads TGTGCCAGCAGCTTTAAGGGACAGCTGAACACTGAAGCTTTCTTT. Looking up the rest from reference TRBV7-2 and TRBJ1-1 gives the full variable domain: GAGVSQSPSNKVTEKGKDVELRCDPISGHTALYWYRQSLGQGLEFLIYFQGNSAPDKSGLPSDRFSAERTGGSVSTLTIQRTQQEDSAVYLCASSFKGQLNTEAFFGQGTRLTVV.

V gene TRBV11-3 combines with J gene TRBJ2-1; 7 positions agree with TRBD2. Trimming took 0 bases from V and 4 from J; bases not matched to a gene: 3. The CDR3 contains 15 residues. In germline, CDR1 is SGHNT, CDR2 YENEEA. The CDR3 reads CASSLEGGGYNEQFF. In DNA, the CDR3 is TGTGCCAGCAGCTTAGAGGGGGGGGGATACAATGAGCAGTTCTTC.

The genes are TRBV4-2 and TRBJ2-3, with TRBD2 identical over 9 bases. V was pared by 0 bases and J by 6 bases, with 7 bases of the junction left unmatched. The CDR3 has 16 residues. Per the germline V gene, CDR1 is LGHNA and CDR2 is YNFKEQ. As DNA, the CDR3 is TGTGCCAGCAGCCAAGACACAGGCGGGGGGGCCGATACGCAGTATTTT. It yields the protein CASSQDTGGGADTQYF.

This clone appeared a few times. In nucleotides, the CDR3 is TGCGCCAGCAGTGAGGGGACTAGCTGGGAGACCCAGTACTTC. Encoded protein: CASSEGTSWETQYF. The rearrangement links TRBV10-1 to TRBJ2-5, with TRBD2 identical over 9 bases. CDR3 length equals 14 residues. Germline CDR1 is WNHNN and CDR2 is SYGVQD (reference sequence). V lost 2 bases, J lost 5 bases, and 3 bases stayed unmatched.

This rearrangement joins TRBV13 to TRBJ2-7, with unresolved D. The CDR3 is 13 residues long. The germline CDR1 and CDR2 sequences are PRHDT and FYEKMQ (reference sequence). Trimming took off 5 bases at V and 2 bases at J, with 10 bases between the two ends. Here the CDR3 reads CASSPYGPYEQYF. The CDR3 region has the DNA TGTGCCAGCAGCCCCTATGGGCCCTACGAGCAGTACTTC.

This clone was counted once. The chain carries TRBV19 and TRBJ1-5; weak D call: TRBD1 (6 bases). CDR3 size: 17 residues. Germline values: CDR1 LNHDA, CDR2 SQIVND (reference sequence). Deletions cut 3 bases from V and 1 base from J, with 16 bases between. The CDR3 DNA reads TGTGCCAGTAGTATGGGAACAGGGTATGAGAGCAATCAGCCCCAGCATTTT. This translates into CASSMGTGYESNQPQHF.

The chain recombines TRBV5-6 with TRBJ1-2; D remains unclear. Germline loops: CDR1 SGHDT, CDR2 YYEEEE. The CDR3 has 13 amino acids. Trimming pared 1 base from V and 1 base from J, leaving 5 bases between. The CDR3 spells CASSLLVNYGYTF. For the CDR3, the DNA is TGTGCCAGCAGCTTGCTCGTTAACTATGGCTACACCTTC.

The rearrangement links TRBV27 to TRBJ1-1; the D gene is possibly TRBD1 (5 bases). Trimming took 5 bases from V and 7 from J, leaving 8 bases between them. This CDR3 comprises 11 residues. Germline CDR1 and CDR2: MNHEY and SMNVEV (reference sequence). The CDR3 is CASSHQGEAFF. As DNA, the CDR3 is TGTGCCAGCAGTCACCAGGGTGAAGCTTTCTTT.

The genes are TRBV7-2 and TRBJ1-4; 7 nucleotides match TRBD1. Germline V gene data show CDR1 as SGHTA and CDR2 as FQGNSA. The CDR3 is 15 residues long. The trim removed 5 bases at V and 5 bases at J, leaving 8 bases unmatched. The CDR3 here is CASSRGQVGNEKLFF. The CDR3 DNA is TGTGCCAGCAGCCGCGGACAGGTTGGGAATGAAAAACTGTTTTTT.

This clone was found once. V usage is TRBV2 and J usage is TRBJ1-2; tentative D call: TRBD1 (5 bases). V gave up 7 bases and J gave up 3 bases, with 15 bases separating them. Germline V gene lookup returns CDR1 SNHLY and CDR2 FYNNEI. There are 14 residues in the CDR3. CDR3 amino acids: CASKRGGVDYGYTF. CDR3 DNA sequence: TGTGCCAGCAAAAGAGGAGGGGTAGACTATGGCTACACCTTC.

The chain links TRBV5-1 to TRBJ1-6, with 12 bases that match TRBD1. Trimming cost V 3 bases and J 5 bases; bases outside gene matches: 3. CDR1 and CDR2 from the germline V gene are SGHRS and YFSETQ. The CDR3 contains 16 residues. This CDR3 is CASSSGTGGNNSPLHF. The CDR3 bases are TGCGCCAGCAGCTCGGGGACAGGGGGCAATAATTCACCCCTCCACTTT.

A single count supports this clone. The chain recombines TRBV28 with TRBJ1-3; 8 bases agree with TRBD1. The CDR3 consists of 16 residues. The V segment lost 4 bases and the J segment 0 bases; nucleotides outside the gene matches: 5. Germline CDR1 MDHEN, CDR2 SYDVKM. The CDR3 DNA reads as TGTGCCAGCAGTTCAGGGGGCTTAAACTCTGGAAACACCATATATTTT. Its protein is CASSSGGLNSGNTIYF.